This TCR beta chain originates from a study of shared clonotypes between healthy human individuals. This clone was detected once. The genomic DNA of each subset was split evenly across several immunoSEQ plates. Repertoires were generated with immunoSEQ multiplex PCR, while TCRdb's copy carries only in-frame clones and drops some. The sample lists about 340,000 clones, more than 60% occurring once. The CDR3 sequence is 14 residues long. Trimming pared 2 bases from V and 2 bases from J, leaving 11 bases between. Per the germline V gene, CDR1 is SGHNT and CDR2 is YYREEE (reference sequence). Researchers partitioned CD4+ cells into CD45RA+ naive and CD45RA-negative memory subsets.

The material sequenced was memory CD4+ T cells sorted from blood. Sample subset: CD45RA-negative fraction. The chain carries TRBV5-4 and TRBJ2-7; D is uncertain. The receptor comes from a man aged 30-40 years in good health. DNA of the CDR3: TGTGCCAGCAGCTTATATTTCCAGACCTACGAGCAGTACTTC. The encoded protein is CASSLYFQTYEQYF.